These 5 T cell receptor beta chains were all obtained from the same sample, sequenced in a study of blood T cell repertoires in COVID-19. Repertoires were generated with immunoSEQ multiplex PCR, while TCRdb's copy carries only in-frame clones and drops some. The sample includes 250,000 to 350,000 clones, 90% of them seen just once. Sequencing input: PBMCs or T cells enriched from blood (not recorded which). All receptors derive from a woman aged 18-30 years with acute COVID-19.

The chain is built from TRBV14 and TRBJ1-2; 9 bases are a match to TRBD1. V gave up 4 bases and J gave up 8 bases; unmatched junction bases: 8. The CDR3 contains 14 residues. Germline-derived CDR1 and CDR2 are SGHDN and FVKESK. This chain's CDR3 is CASSLTGTGSGYTF. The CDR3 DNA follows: TGTGCCAGCAGCCTAACCGGGACAGGGTCCGGCTACACCTTC.

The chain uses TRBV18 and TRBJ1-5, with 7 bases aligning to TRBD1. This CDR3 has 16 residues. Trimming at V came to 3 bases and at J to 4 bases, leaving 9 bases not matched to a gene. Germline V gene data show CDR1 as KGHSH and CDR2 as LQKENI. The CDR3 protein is CASSPRGAGGNQPQHF. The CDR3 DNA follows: TGTGCCAGCTCACCTCGCGGGGCAGGGGGAAATCAGCCCCAGCATTTT. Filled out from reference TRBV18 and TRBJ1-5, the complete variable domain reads NAGVMQNPRHLVRRRGQEARLRCSPMKGHSHVYWYRQLPEEGLKFMVYLQKENIIDESGMPKERFSAEFPKEGPSILRIQQVVRGDSAAYFCASSPRGAGGNQPQHFGDGTRLSIL.

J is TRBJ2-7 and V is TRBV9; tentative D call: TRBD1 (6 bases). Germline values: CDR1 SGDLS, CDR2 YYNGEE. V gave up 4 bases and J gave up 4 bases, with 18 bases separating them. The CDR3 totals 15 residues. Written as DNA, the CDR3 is TGTGCCAGCAGCCCACACAGGGAGTTGAGGTACGAGCAGTACTTC. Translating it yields CASSPHRELRYEQYF. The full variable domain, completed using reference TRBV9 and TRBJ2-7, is DSGVTQTPKHLITATGQRVTLRCSPRSGDLSVYWYQQSLDQGLQFLIQYYNGEERAKGNILERFSAQQFPDLHSELNLSSLELGDSALYFCASSPHRELRYEQYFGPGTRLTVT.

The CDR3 region is CASSGISLAYEQYF. CDR3 bases: TGTGCCAGTAGCGGGATAAGTCTCGCCTACGAGCAGTACTTC. The chain is built from TRBV19 and TRBJ2-7; perhaps TRBD2 as D (5 bases). The CDR3 is made up of 14 amino acids. V was clipped by 6 bases and J by 2 bases, with 14 bases between them. Per germline, CDR1 LNHDA and CDR2 SQIVND (reference sequence).

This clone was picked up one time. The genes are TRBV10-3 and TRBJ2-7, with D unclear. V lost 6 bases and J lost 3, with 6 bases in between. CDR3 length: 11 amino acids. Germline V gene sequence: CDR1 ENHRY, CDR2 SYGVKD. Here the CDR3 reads CAIRQDYEQYF. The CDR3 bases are TGTGCCATCAGACAAGACTACGAGCAGTACTTC.